The 5 T cell receptor beta chains given below trace back to one sample, sequenced in a study of neurological immune-mediated disorders. TCRdb reprocessed the 5' RACE reads with MiXCR, giving one entry per CDR3 protein. The table includes about 40,000 distinct CDR3 sequences, about 3.3% detected once. Time point reported: longitudinal time-point 1 (baseline). Specimen: PBMCs. The origin of the receptors is a woman in her sixties with multiple sclerosis.

This clonotype was seen ten or more times. This chain joins TRBV20-1 and TRBJ2-1; 9 bases match TRBD2. Germline CDR1 DFQATT, CDR2 SNEGSKA (reference sequence). This CDR3 comprises 18 residues. Germline trimming cut 0 bases from V and 0 bases from J; bases unmatched to any gene: 9. CDR3 amino acids: CSARDPAGGLSSYNEQFF. The DNA of the CDR3 is TGCAGTGCTAGAGATCCAGCGGGGGGCCTAAGCTCCTACAATGAGCAGTTCTTC.

In its sample, this clonotype was seen many times. The chain recombines TRBV6-1 with TRBJ1-5, with D uncertain. Per the germline V gene, CDR1 is MNHNS and CDR2 is SASEGT. V was clipped by 8 bases and J by 0 bases, with 5 bases between them. This CDR3 has 12 residues. The CDR3, as DNA: TGTGCCAGCGATTATAGCAATCAGCCCCAGCATTTT. Amino acid sequence: CASDYSNQPQHF.

At least ten counts were recorded for this clonotype. The rearrangement uses TRBV15 and TRBJ1-1; no clear D. The V gene's germline CDR1 is LNHNV and CDR2 YYDKDF (reference sequence). Trimming stripped 3 bases from V and 4 bases from J, with 12 bases between. This CDR3 is 14 amino acids long. The CDR3 DNA sequence: TGTGCCACCAGCAGCTGGTTGGGTGGCACTGAAGCTTTCTTT. Translating it yields CATSSWLGGTEAFF.

This clonotype was seen repeatedly, ten times or more. The rearrangement links TRBV5-1 to TRBJ2-3; no firm D call. Trimming removed 4 bases from V and 2 bases from J, with 11 bases in between. Germline CDR1 and CDR2: SGHRS and YFSETQ. The CDR3 sequence is 14 residues long. As DNA, the CDR3 is TGCGCCAGCAGCGACTCCAGGTACACAGATACGCAGTATTTT. Translated: CASSDSRYTDTQYF.

This clonotype was recorded many times. This chain uses TRBV5-1 with TRBJ1-1; D is undetermined. V was cut by 1 base and J by 7 bases, with 17 bases left in between. Germline V gene sequence: CDR1 SGHRS, CDR2 YFSETQ. The CDR3 is 15 residues long. DNA for the CDR3: TGCGCCAGCAGCTTGATTCGCAGGCCAAGGAGTGAAGCTTTCTTT. This codes for CASSLIRRPRSEAFF.